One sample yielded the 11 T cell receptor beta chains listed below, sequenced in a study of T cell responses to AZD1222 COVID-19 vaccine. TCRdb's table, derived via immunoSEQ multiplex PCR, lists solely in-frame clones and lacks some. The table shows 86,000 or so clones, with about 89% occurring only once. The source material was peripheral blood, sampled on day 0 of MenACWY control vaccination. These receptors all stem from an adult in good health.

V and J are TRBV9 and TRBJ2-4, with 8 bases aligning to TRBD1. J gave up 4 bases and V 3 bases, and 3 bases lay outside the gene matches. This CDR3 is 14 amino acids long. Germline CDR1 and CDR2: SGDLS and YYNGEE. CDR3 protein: CASSGGTGKNIQYF. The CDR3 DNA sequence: TGTGCCAGCAGCGGCGGGACAGGTAAAAACATTCAGTACTTC. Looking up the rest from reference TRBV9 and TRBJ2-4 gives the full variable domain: DSGVTQTPKHLITATGQRVTLRCSPRSGDLSVYWYQQSLDQGLQFLIQYYNGEERAKGNILERFSAQQFPDLHSELNLSSLELGDSALYFCASSGGTGKNIQYFGAGTRLSVL.

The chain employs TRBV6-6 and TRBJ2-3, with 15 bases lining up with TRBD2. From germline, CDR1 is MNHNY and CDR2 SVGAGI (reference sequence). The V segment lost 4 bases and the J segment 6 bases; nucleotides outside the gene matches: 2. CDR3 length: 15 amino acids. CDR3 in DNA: TGTGCCAGCAGTTCAGGACTAGCGGGAGGGGATACGCAGTATTTT. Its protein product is CASSSGLAGGDTQYF.

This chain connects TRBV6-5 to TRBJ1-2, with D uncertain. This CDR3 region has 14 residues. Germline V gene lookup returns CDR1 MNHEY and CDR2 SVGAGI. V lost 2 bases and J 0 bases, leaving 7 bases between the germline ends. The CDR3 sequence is CASSYSSTNYGYTF. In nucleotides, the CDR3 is TGTGCCAGCAGTTACAGCAGCACTAACTATGGCTACACCTTC.

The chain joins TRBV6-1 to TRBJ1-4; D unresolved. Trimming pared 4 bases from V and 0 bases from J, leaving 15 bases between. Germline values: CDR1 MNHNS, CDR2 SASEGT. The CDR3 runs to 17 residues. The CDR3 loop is CASSGTIHGATNEKLFF. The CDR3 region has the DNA TGTGCCAGCAGTGGCACAATCCACGGTGCAACTAATGAAAAACTGTTTTTT.

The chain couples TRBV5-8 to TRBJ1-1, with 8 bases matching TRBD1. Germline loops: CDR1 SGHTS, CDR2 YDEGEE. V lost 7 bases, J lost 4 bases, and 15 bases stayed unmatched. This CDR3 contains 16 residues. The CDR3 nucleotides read TGTGCCAGCGAGAGGACAGGGTGGGGACCGAGCACTGAAGCTTTCTTT. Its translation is CASERTGWGPSTEAFF.

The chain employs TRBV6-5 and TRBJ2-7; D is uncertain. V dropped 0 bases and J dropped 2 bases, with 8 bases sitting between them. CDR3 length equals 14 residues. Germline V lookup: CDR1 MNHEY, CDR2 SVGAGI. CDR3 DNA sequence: TGTGCCAGCAGTTACTCTAGGGCAGCCTACGAGCAGTACTTC. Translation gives CASSYSRAAYEQYF.

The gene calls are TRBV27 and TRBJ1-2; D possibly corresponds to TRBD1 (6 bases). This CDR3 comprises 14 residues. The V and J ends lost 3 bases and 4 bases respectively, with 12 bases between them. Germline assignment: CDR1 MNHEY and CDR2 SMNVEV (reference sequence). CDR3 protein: CASSLGGGTYGYTF. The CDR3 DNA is TGTGCCAGCAGTTTGGGGGGCGGCACCTATGGCTACACCTTC.

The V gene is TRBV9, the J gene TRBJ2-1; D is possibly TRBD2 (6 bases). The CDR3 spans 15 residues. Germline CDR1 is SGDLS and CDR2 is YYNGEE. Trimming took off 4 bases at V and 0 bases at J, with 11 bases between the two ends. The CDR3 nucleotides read TGTGCCAGCAGCTTTAGCGGAGACTCCTACAATGAGCAGTTCTTC. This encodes CASSFSGDSYNEQFF.

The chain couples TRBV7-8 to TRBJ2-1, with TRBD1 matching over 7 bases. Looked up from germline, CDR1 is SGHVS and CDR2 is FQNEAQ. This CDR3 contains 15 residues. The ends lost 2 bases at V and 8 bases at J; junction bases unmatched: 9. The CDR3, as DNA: TGTGCCAGCAGCTTACGCCTGACAGGGACCCATGAGCAGTTCTTC. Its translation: CASSLRLTGTHEQFF. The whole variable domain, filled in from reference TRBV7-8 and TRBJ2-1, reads GAGVSQSPRYKVAKRGQDVALRCDPISGHVSLFWYQQALGQGPEFLTYFQNEAQLDKSGLPSDRFFAERPEGSVSTLKIQRTQQEDSAVYLCASSLRLTGTHEQFFGPGTRLTVL.

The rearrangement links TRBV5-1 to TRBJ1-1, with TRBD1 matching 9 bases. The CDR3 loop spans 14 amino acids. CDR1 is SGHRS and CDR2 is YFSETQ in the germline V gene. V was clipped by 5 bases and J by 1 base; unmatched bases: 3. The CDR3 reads CASRRDRANTEAFF. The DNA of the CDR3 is TGCGCCAGCAGGAGGGACAGGGCGAACACTGAAGCTTTCTTT.

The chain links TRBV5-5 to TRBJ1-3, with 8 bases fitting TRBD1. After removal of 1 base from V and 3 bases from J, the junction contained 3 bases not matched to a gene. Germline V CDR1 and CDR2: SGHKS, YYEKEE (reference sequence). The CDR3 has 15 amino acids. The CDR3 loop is CASSLTGTGGNTIYF. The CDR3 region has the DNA TGTGCCAGCAGCTTGACCGGGACAGGTGGAAACACCATATATTTT.